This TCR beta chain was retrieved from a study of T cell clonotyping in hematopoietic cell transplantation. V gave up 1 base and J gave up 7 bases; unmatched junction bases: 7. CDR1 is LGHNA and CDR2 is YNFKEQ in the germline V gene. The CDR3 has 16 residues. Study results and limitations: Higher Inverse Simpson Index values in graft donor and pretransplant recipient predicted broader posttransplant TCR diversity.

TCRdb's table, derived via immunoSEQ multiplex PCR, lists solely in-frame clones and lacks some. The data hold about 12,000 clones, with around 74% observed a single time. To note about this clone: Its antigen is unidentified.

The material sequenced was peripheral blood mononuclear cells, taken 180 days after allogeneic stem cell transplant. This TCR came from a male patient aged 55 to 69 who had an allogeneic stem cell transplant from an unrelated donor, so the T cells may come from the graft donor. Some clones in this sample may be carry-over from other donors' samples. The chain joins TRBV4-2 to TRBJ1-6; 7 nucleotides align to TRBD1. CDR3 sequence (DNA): TGTGCCAGCAGCCAAGGAGGGACAGCCACCAATTCACCCCTCCACTTT. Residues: CASSQGGTATNSPLHF.